A single sample is the source of the 20 T cell receptor beta chains below, sequenced in a study of vaccination and CD4 T cells after COVID-19. CD4+ T cells that had been cultured provided DNA sequenced with the Oncomine TCR Beta short-read assay. From the PCR reads, TCRdb called clonotypes with MiXCR, one entry per CDR3 protein. The sample has some 13,000 distinct CDR3 sequences; under 75% are singletons. Their target antigens are unknown. Treatment given: roughly 10-day PBMC culture with coronavirus spike peptide pools or control peptides (ViraFEST assay). The sequencing sample was made of CD4+ T cells from blood, cultured in vitro. The receptors come from a human donor who had recovered from COVID-19.

The chain employs TRBV6-5 and TRBJ1-2, with TRBD1 as a possible D gene (5 bases). The germline gives CDR1 MNHEY, CDR2 SVGAGI. This CDR3 has 15 amino acids. V was cut by 2 bases and J by 8 bases, with 18 bases left in between. CDR3 coding DNA: TGTGCCAGCAGTTACACCTCCACCGAGGGGTTCGGCTACACCTTC. Amino acid sequence: CASSYTSTEGFGYTF.

This clonotype was seen a handful of times. The chain employs TRBV2 and TRBJ2-5; D might be TRBD2 (6 bases). Germline CDR1 SNHLY, CDR2 FYNNEI. The CDR3 covers 10 residues. The CDR3 sequence: CAGGEETQYF. For the CDR3, the DNA is TGTGCGGGGGGAGAAGAGACCCAGTACTTC.

The chain has TRBV11-2 and TRBJ1-2, with no clear D. V was trimmed by 8 bases and J by 0 bases, leaving 10 bases between them. Per germline, CDR1 SGHAT and CDR2 FQNNGV. This CDR3 is 13 amino acids long. This CDR3 reads CASGQNTNYGYTF. In nucleotides, the CDR3 is TGTGCCAGCGGTCAAAACACTAACTATGGCTACACCTTC.

This chain connects TRBV20-1 to TRBJ2-4, with D possibly TRBD2 on 6 matching bases. Germline values: CDR1 DFQATT, CDR2 SNEGSKA (reference sequence). The CDR3 is made up of 15 amino acids. Deletions cut 0 bases from V and 6 bases from J, with 15 bases between. CDR3 in amino acids: CSARDQRRALNIQYF. The CDR3 nucleotides read TGCAGTGCTAGAGATCAGCGGAGGGCCTTAAACATTCAGTACTTC.

The chain employs TRBV19 and TRBJ2-3, with 8 bases lining up with TRBD2. Germline V gives CDR1 LNHDA, CDR2 SQIVND (reference sequence). This CDR3 region has 15 residues. Trimming removed 8 bases from V and 3 bases from J; junction bases left unmatched: 10. CDR3 DNA: TGTGCCAGTGGGATATCGGCTAGCGGGACAGATACGCAGTATTTT. Protein product: CASGISASGTDTQYF.

Turning to this clonotype: Germline is not matched at one junction end, which may reflect a read error. The J gene is TRBJ2-1, the V gene TRBV2, with a possible D match to TRBD2 (6 bases). The CDR3 length is 19 residues. Germline CDR1 reads SNHLY; CDR2 reads FYNNEI. The CDR3 reads CASSEIRRRALASRNEQFF. Here the CDR3 DNA reads TGTGCTAGCAGCGAAATCCGTCGGAGGGCCCTCGCTTCCCGAAATGAGCAGTTCTTC.

This clonotype was seen just once. The V and J genes are TRBV11-2 and TRBJ2-3, with 8 bases identical to TRBD2. This CDR3 region has 17 residues. V was pared by 0 bases and J by 4 bases, with 9 bases of the junction left unmatched. CDR1 is SGHAT and CDR2 is FQNNGV in the germline V gene. The CDR3 sequence: CASSLDLVQREPDTQYF. CDR3 nucleotides: TGTGCCAGCAGCTTAGATCTTGTACAGCGGGAGCCAGATACGCAGTATTTT.

This chain uses TRBV10-1 with TRBJ1-1, with 8 bases matching TRBD1. After removal of 3 bases from V and 11 bases from J, the junction contained 11 bases not matched to a gene. Per germline, CDR1 WNHNN and CDR2 SYGVQD (reference sequence). CDR3 length: 14 amino acids. This CDR3 reads CASSDSGQGRKAFF. In DNA form, the CDR3 reads TGCGCCAGCAGTGATTCCGGACAGGGTAGGAAGGCTTTCTTT.

The chain combines TRBV20-1 with TRBJ2-1; 11 nucleotides match TRBD1. Germline CDR1 and CDR2: DFQATT and SNEGSKA (reference sequence). After removal of 7 bases from V and 9 bases from J, the junction contained 8 bases not matched to a gene. The length of the CDR3 is 13 residues. In nucleotides, the CDR3 is TGCAGTGGGGGAGGACAGGGGGCGGGTGAGCAGTTCTTC. Translated: CSGGGQGAGEQFF.

In its sample, this clonotype was seen once. An end of the junction does not agree with germline; a read error may underlie this. CDR3 nucleotide sequence: TGCGCCAGCAGCCCCACCGGGACAGGCCATGAAAAACTGTTTTTT. This gives the protein CASSPTGTGHEKLFF. The chain combines TRBV7-2 with TRBJ1-4, with 8 bases fitting TRBD1. This CDR3 region has 15 residues. Looked up from germline, CDR1 is SGHTA and CDR2 is FQGNSA. Together with reference TRBV7-2 and TRBJ1-4, the CDR3 gives the full variable domain: GAGVSQSPSNKVTEKGKDVELRCDPISGHTALYWYRQSLGQGLEFLIYFQGNSAPDKSGLPSDRFSAERTGGSVSTLTIQRTQQEDSAVYLCASSPTGTGHEKLFFGSGTQLSVL.

The sample holds one count of this clonotype. V and J are TRBV27 and TRBJ2-7; D may be TRBD1 (6 bases). Germline V gene sequence: CDR1 MNHEY, CDR2 SMNVEV (reference sequence). The V end was cut by 3 bases, the J end by 4 bases, with 16 bases between. The CDR3 has 15 amino acids. The chain's CDR3 is CASSFQGGHPYEQYF. DNA of the CDR3: TGTGCCAGCAGTTTTCAAGGGGGACACCCTTACGAGCAGTACTTC.

The J gene is TRBJ2-1, the V gene TRBV20-1; 8 bases are shared with TRBD2. Per germline, CDR1 DFQATT and CDR2 SNEGSKA (reference sequence). With V trimmed by 2 bases and J by 9 bases, 9 bases remained unmatched. This CDR3 spans 14 amino acids. In DNA form, the CDR3 reads TGCAGTGCTAGAAGAGGACTAGCCTCGCCTGAGCAGTTCTTC. Residues: CSARRGLASPEQFF.

The chain recombines TRBV4-1 with TRBJ1-1, with D unresolved. The germline V gene encodes CDR1 MGHRA and CDR2 YSYEKL. V lost 5 bases to trimming and J lost 3 bases, with 13 bases between them. The CDR3 has 14 residues. The CDR3: CASSRRALDTEAFF. CDR3 nucleotides: TGCGCCAGCAGCAGGAGGGCGCTCGACACTGAAGCTTTCTTT.

In its sample, this clonotype ranks as large. The chain is built from TRBV20-1 and TRBJ2-7; D call uncertain. CDR1 is DFQATT, CDR2 SNEGSKA, per germline (reference sequence). This CDR3 region has 12 residues. The V gene lost 5 bases and the J gene lost 7 bases, with 15 bases spanning the gap. In DNA form, the CDR3 reads TGCAGTGCTGGAACCCGAAATGGGGAGCAGTACTTC. It translates to CSAGTRNGEQYF.

The V call is TRBV28, the J call TRBJ1-6, with 7 bases that match TRBD1. The V and J ends lost 1 base and 12 bases, in that order; junction bases with no gene match: 9. CDR3 length equals 15 residues. Germline V gene data show CDR1 as MDHEN and CDR2 as SYDVKM. This chain's CDR3 is CASSLYGTDARPLHF. CDR3 coding DNA: TGTGCCAGCAGTTTATATGGGACAGATGCTCGACCCCTCCACTTT.

The chain combines TRBV20-1 with TRBJ2-1; a possible D gene is TRBD2 (5 bases). V lost 6 bases and J lost 12, with 21 bases in between. CDR1 is DFQATT and CDR2 is SNEGSKA in the germline V gene (reference sequence). The CDR3 contains 13 residues. CDR3 in amino acids: CSALSREGLMQFF. The CDR3 DNA is TGCAGTGCCCTAAGTCGGGAAGGTTTAATGCAGTTCTTC.

The V call is TRBV20-1, the J call TRBJ2-5; 7 bases agree with TRBD1. There are 14 residues in the CDR3. Germline lookup yields CDR1 DFQATT and CDR2 SNEGSKA (reference sequence). Losses at the gene ends were 3 bases for V and 5 bases for J; bases not matched to a gene: 9. DNA for the CDR3: TGCAGTGCTAGTCCCTTAGGGGGCAGGGAGACCCAGTACTTC. This translates into CSASPLGGRETQYF.

This clonotype appeared a few times. The chain links TRBV10-3 to TRBJ2-3; D possibly corresponds to TRBD2 (5 bases). CDR1 is ENHRY, CDR2 SYGVKD, per germline. The CDR3 covers 15 residues. V was pared by 0 bases and J by 2 bases, with 9 bases between. Here the CDR3 reads CAISESRGFTDTQYF. CDR3 nucleotides: TGTGCCATCAGTGAGTCACGAGGGTTCACAGATACGCAGTATTTT.

This clonotype is categorized as large. The rearrangement uses TRBV11-3 and TRBJ2-3; 9 nucleotides match TRBD2. Germline CDR1 is SGHNT and CDR2 is YENEEA. V lost 5 bases, J lost 0 bases, and 6 bases stayed unmatched. The CDR3 is 16 residues long. As DNA, the CDR3 is TGTGCCAGCAGCCCACTAGCGGGTAGTAGCACAGATACGCAGTATTTT. Its protein product is CASSPLAGSSTDTQYF.

The chain carries TRBV24-1 and TRBJ2-6; D call uncertain. V was pared by 9 bases and J by 2 bases, with 7 bases between. This CDR3 has 13 amino acids. The germline V gene has CDR1 KGHDR and CDR2 SFDVKD. CDR3 amino acids: CATGRPGANVLTF. CDR3 nucleotides: TGTGCCACCGGCAGACCTGGGGCCAACGTCCTGACTTTC.